Listed below are T cell receptor beta chains from one sample, sequenced in a study of regulatory T cells in long-lasting Graves disease. MiXCR, applied by TCRdb to the multiplex PCR reads, yields one record per CDR3 protein. The data show hundreds of thousands of distinct CDR3 sequences, around 17% seen once. The same data also went into a second study, on T cells in Graves' hyperthyroidism and ophthalmopathy.

The sample in question was peripheral blood mononuclear cells (PBMCs), obtained at new diagnosis, from a patient treated with antithyroid drugs. Receptor source: a woman in her 30s with Graves disease. Each CDR3 is given with its conserved first and last residue. Each record gives: J gene, clone size, D gene, CDR3 length, V gene, CDR3 protein, CDR3 DNA. The D gene is left open where the match is weak. Rows may omit the clone size; those that give it use once, few, many or a size class.

j_gene: TRBJ2-2
abundance: few
d_gene: NA
len: 15
v_gene: TRBV4-1
CDR3aa: CASRPTLQETGELFF
CDR3nt: TGCGCCAGCAGACCGACACTACAAGAGACCGGGGAGCTGTTTTTT

j_gene: TRBJ2-2
abundance: NA
d_gene: TRBD1
len: 16
v_gene: TRBV12-3/TRBV12-4
CDR3aa: CASSHRTGGYTGELFF
CDR3nt: TGTGCCAGCAGCCACCGGACAGGGGGTTATACCGGGGAGCTGTTTTTT

j_gene: TRBJ2-2
abundance: NA
d_gene: TRBD2
len: 17
v_gene: TRBV19
CDR3aa: CASSTSKTSGRAGELFF
CDR3nt: TGTGCCAGTAGTACCTCGAAAACTAGCGGGAGGGCCGGGGAGCTGTTTTTT

j_gene: TRBJ2-3
abundance: many
d_gene: NA
len: 17
v_gene: TRBV7-6
CDR3aa: CASSLESWGLGTDTQYF
CDR3nt: TGTGCCAGCAGCTTAGAATCCTGGGGGTTGGGCACAGATACGCAGTATTTT

j_gene: TRBJ2-2
abundance: few
d_gene: TRBD1
len: 15
v_gene: TRBV12-3/TRBV12-4
CDR3aa: CASSSDRGVAGELFF
CDR3nt: TGTGCCAGCAGTTCCGACAGGGGGGTAGCCGGGGAGCTGTTTTTT

j_gene: TRBJ1-2
abundance: many
d_gene: NA
len: 14
v_gene: TRBV24-1
CDR3aa: CATSDRTASYGYTF
CDR3nt: TGTGCCACCAGTGATCGGACAGCAAGTTATGGCTACACCTTC

j_gene: TRBJ1-1
abundance: NA
d_gene: NA
len: 14
v_gene: TRBV7-2
CDR3aa: CASSRDSWGTEAFF
CDR3nt: TGTGCCAGCAGCCGTGACAGCTGGGGCACTGAAGCTTTCTTT

j_gene: TRBJ2-5
abundance: many
d_gene: TRBD2
len: 10
v_gene: TRBV20-1
CDR3aa: CSAGGGTQYF
CDR3nt: TGCAGTGCTGGGGGGGGGACCCAGTACTTC

j_gene: TRBJ2-7
abundance: few
d_gene: NA
len: 13
v_gene: TRBV6-1
CDR3aa: CATLRAGLYEQYF
CDR3nt: TGTGCCACCCTCAGGGCCGGTCTTTACGAGCAGTACTTC

j_gene: TRBJ2-1
abundance: many
d_gene: NA
len: 13
v_gene: TRBV6-5
CDR3aa: CASSYRRWSEQFF
CDR3nt: TGTGCCAGCAGTTACCGTCGATGGTCTGAGCAGTTCTTC

j_gene: TRBJ1-2
abundance: many
d_gene: NA
len: 16
v_gene: TRBV10-3
CDR3aa: CAISDNLDLHRYGYTF
CDR3nt: TGTGCCATCAGTGATAATCTGGATCTTCATCGCTATGGCTACACCTTC

j_gene: TRBJ2-5
abundance: few
d_gene: TRBD2
len: 17
v_gene: TRBV18
CDR3aa: CASSFLPGLADQETQYF
CDR3nt: TGTGCCAGCTCCTTCTTACCGGGACTAGCAGACCAAGAGACCCAGTACTTC

j_gene: TRBJ1-1
abundance: few
d_gene: NA
len: 14
v_gene: TRBV6-2/TRBV6-3
CDR3aa: CASSLRGVNTEAFF
CDR3nt: TGTGCCAGCAGCTTAAGGGGGGTGAACACTGAAGCTTTCTTT

j_gene: TRBJ2-3
abundance: few
d_gene: TRBD2
len: 13
v_gene: TRBV10-3
CDR3aa: CAISEGREGTQYF
CDR3nt: TGTGCCATCAGTGAGGGAAGGGAGGGTACGCAGTATTTT

j_gene: TRBJ2-1
abundance: NA
d_gene: NA
len: 16
v_gene: TRBV12-3/TRBV12-4
CDR3aa: CASWLGGTVSYNEQFF
CDR3nt: TGTGCCAGCTGGCTGGGGGGGACAGTCTCCTACAATGAGCAGTTCTTC

j_gene: TRBJ1-3
abundance: NA
d_gene: NA
len: 15
v_gene: TRBV6-1
CDR3aa: CASHSATGIGNTIYF
CDR3nt: TGTGCCAGCCATAGCGCTACAGGAATTGGAAACACCATATATTTT

j_gene: TRBJ2-7
abundance: many
d_gene: NA
len: 16
v_gene: TRBV12-3/TRBV12-4
CDR3aa: CASSFQQGGGTYEQYF
CDR3nt: TGTGCCAGCAGTTTTCAACAGGGTGGAGGTACCTACGAGCAGTACTTC

j_gene: TRBJ1-2
abundance: few
d_gene: NA
len: 12
v_gene: TRBV30
CDR3aa: CAWSGRSYGYTF
CDR3nt: TGTGCCTGGAGCGGAAGGAGCTACGGCTACACCTTC

j_gene: TRBJ2-7
abundance: many
d_gene: TRBD2
len: 16
v_gene: TRBV5-1
CDR3aa: CASSKWTSGISYEQYF
CDR3nt: TGCGCCAGCAGCAAATGGACTAGCGGGATCTCCTACGAGCAGTACTTC

j_gene: TRBJ2-7
abundance: many
d_gene: NA
len: 15
v_gene: TRBV12-3/TRBV12-4
CDR3aa: CASSYGGQGTYEQYF
CDR3nt: TGTGCCAGCAGTTACGGGGGTCAGGGGACCTACGAGCAGTACTTC

j_gene: TRBJ2-1
abundance: NA
d_gene: TRBD2
len: 13
v_gene: TRBV12-3/TRBV12-4
CDR3aa: CASTMTSGDEQFF
CDR3nt: TGTGCCAGCACCATGACTAGCGGCGATGAGCAGTTCTTC

j_gene: TRBJ2-7
abundance: NA
d_gene: TRBD1
len: 15
v_gene: TRBV10-3
CDR3aa: CAISERDRGHYEQYF
CDR3nt: TGTGCCATCAGTGAGCGGGACAGGGGTCATTACGAGCAGTACTTC

j_gene: TRBJ1-6
abundance: NA
d_gene: TRBD1
len: 15
v_gene: TRBV7-8
CDR3aa: CASSNRDRGNSPLHF
CDR3nt: TGTGCCAGCAGCAACCGGGACAGGGGTAATTCACCCCTCCACTTT

j_gene: TRBJ2-7
abundance: many
d_gene: TRBD2
len: 15
v_gene: TRBV7-2
CDR3aa: CASSVRLAGFQEQYF
CDR3nt: TGTGCCAGCAGCGTTAGACTAGCGGGATTTCAAGAGCAGTACTTC

j_gene: TRBJ1-6
abundance: many
d_gene: TRBD1
len: 14
v_gene: TRBV20-1
CDR3aa: CSAIGGTANSPLHF
CDR3nt: TGCAGTGCTATCGGCGGGACAGCTAATTCACCCCTCCACTTT

j_gene: TRBJ2-3
abundance: many
d_gene: TRBD2
len: 17
v_gene: TRBV6-2/TRBV6-3
CDR3aa: CASSYPGLAGVTDTQYF
CDR3nt: TGTGCCAGCAGTTACCCCGGACTAGCGGGAGTCACAGATACGCAGTATTTT

j_gene: TRBJ2-3
abundance: NA
d_gene: TRBD2
len: 14
v_gene: TRBV6-2/TRBV6-3
CDR3aa: CASRTGLAADTQYF
CDR3nt: TGTGCCAGCAGAACGGGACTAGCCGCAGATACGCAGTATTTT

j_gene: TRBJ1-3
abundance: few
d_gene: NA
len: 14
v_gene: TRBV19
CDR3aa: CASSRGGSGNTIYF
CDR3nt: TGTGCCAGTAGCCGGGGAGGATCTGGAAACACCATATATTTT

j_gene: TRBJ2-1
abundance: many
d_gene: NA
len: 14
v_gene: TRBV7-8
CDR3aa: CASSPSSGNYEQFF
CDR3nt: TGTGCCAGCAGCCCGTCCTCGGGGAACTATGAGCAGTTCTTC

j_gene: TRBJ1-5
abundance: many
d_gene: NA
len: 13
v_gene: TRBV10-3
CDR3aa: CAISEDGVQPQHF
CDR3nt: TGTGCCATCAGTGAAGATGGGGTTCAGCCCCAGCATTTT

j_gene: TRBJ1-5
abundance: many
d_gene: NA
len: 14
v_gene: TRBV28
CDR3aa: CASFVGGPHQPQHF
CDR3nt: TGTGCCAGCTTCGTCGGGGGCCCTCATCAGCCCCAGCATTTT

j_gene: TRBJ1-4
abundance: few
d_gene: TRBD1
len: 16
v_gene: TRBV18
CDR3aa: CASSPPKGQLNEKLFF
CDR3nt: TGTGCCAGCTCACCACCAAAGGGACAGCTTAATGAAAAACTGTTTTTT

j_gene: TRBJ2-1
abundance: many
d_gene: TRBD2
len: 14
v_gene: TRBV29-1
CDR3aa: CSVSGLAGGNEQFF
CDR3nt: TGCAGCGTCTCTGGACTAGCGGGAGGCAATGAGCAGTTCTTC

j_gene: TRBJ2-7
abundance: NA
d_gene: NA
len: 14
v_gene: TRBV20-1
CDR3aa: CSAKLAGRSSEQYF
CDR3nt: TGCAGTGCCAAACTAGCTGGGAGGTCCTCCGAGCAGTACTTC

j_gene: TRBJ2-3
abundance: few
d_gene: NA
len: 16
v_gene: TRBV24-1
CDR3aa: CATSESGTLSTDTQYF
CDR3nt: TGTGCCACCAGTGAATCCGGGACATTGTCTACAGATACGCAGTATTTT

j_gene: TRBJ2-3
abundance: NA
d_gene: TRBD2
len: 11
v_gene: TRBV29-1
CDR3aa: CSVGAGGSQYF
CDR3nt: TGCAGCGTTGGAGCGGGGGGATCGCAGTATTTT

j_gene: TRBJ2-7
abundance: many
d_gene: NA
len: 13
v_gene: TRBV12-3/TRBV12-4
CDR3aa: CASTLDRTYEQYF
CDR3nt: TGTGCCAGCACCCTAGACAGAACCTACGAGCAGTACTTC

j_gene: TRBJ1-3
abundance: NA
d_gene: TRBD1
len: 17
v_gene: TRBV29-1
CDR3aa: CSVLGQANPLSGNTIYF
CDR3nt: TGCAGCGTCCTCGGACAGGCGAACCCCCTCTCTGGAAACACCATATATTTT

j_gene: TRBJ1-1
abundance: many
d_gene: NA
len: 12
v_gene: TRBV6-2/TRBV6-3
CDR3aa: CASRDGVTRAFF
CDR3nt: TGTGCCAGCAGAGACGGGGTAACGAGGGCTTTCTTT

j_gene: TRBJ2-7
abundance: NA
d_gene: NA
len: 12
v_gene: TRBV5-5
CDR3aa: CASSQQGAEQYF
CDR3nt: TGTGCCAGCAGCCAACAGGGCGCCGAGCAGTACTTC

j_gene: TRBJ2-1
abundance: many
d_gene: TRBD2
len: 16
v_gene: TRBV28
CDR3aa: CASTPGGLAGDHEQFF
CDR3nt: TGTGCCAGCACCCCCGGGGGTCTAGCGGGAGATCATGAGCAGTTCTTC

j_gene: TRBJ2-1
abundance: many
d_gene: TRBD1
len: 15
v_gene: TRBV2
CDR3aa: CASTLDRGPFNEQFF
CDR3nt: TGTGCCAGCACCCTGGACAGGGGGCCTTTCAATGAGCAGTTCTTC

j_gene: TRBJ2-1
abundance: many
d_gene: TRBD2
len: 14
v_gene: TRBV28
CDR3aa: CASSWEGSYNEQFF
CDR3nt: TGTGCCAGCAGTTGGGAGGGGTCCTACAATGAGCAGTTCTTC

j_gene: TRBJ2-6
abundance: NA
d_gene: NA
len: 18
v_gene: TRBV5-1
CDR3aa: CASSATGTSSGGANVLTF
CDR3nt: TGCGCCAGCAGCGCAACCGGGACGAGCTCGGGTGGGGCCAACGTCCTGACTTTC

j_gene: TRBJ2-1
abundance: NA
d_gene: TRBD2
len: 13
v_gene: TRBV30
CDR3aa: CAWKAGGRNEQFF
CDR3nt: TGTGCCTGGAAGGCGGGAGGTCGTAATGAGCAGTTCTTC